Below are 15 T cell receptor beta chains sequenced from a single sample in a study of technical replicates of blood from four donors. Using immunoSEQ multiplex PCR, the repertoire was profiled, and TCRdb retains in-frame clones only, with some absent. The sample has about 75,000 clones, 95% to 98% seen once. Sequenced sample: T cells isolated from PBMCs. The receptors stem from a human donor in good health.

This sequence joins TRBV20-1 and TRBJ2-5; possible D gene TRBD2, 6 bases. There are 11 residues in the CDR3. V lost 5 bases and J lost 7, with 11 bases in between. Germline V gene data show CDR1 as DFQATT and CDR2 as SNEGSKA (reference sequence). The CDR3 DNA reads TGCAGTGCTTGGGACTGGGGGACCCAGTACTTC. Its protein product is CSAWDWGTQYF.

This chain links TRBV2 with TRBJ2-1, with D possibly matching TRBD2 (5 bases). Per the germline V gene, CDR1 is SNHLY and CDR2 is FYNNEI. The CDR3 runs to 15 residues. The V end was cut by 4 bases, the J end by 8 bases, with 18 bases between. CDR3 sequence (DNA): TGTGCCAGCAGTGGGGCTCCCCCAGGAGGCCATGAGCAGTTCTTC. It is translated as CASSGAPPGGHEQFF.

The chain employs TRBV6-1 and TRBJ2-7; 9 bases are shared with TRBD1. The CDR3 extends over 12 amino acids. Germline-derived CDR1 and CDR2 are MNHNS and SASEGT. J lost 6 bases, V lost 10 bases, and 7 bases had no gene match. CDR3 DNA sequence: TGTGCCACGGACAGGGGTCCTCGCGAGCAGTACTTC. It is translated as CATDRGPREQYF.

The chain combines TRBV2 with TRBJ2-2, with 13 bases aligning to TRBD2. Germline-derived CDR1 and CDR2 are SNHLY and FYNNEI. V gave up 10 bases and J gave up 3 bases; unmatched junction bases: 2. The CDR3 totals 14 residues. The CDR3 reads CATGLAGDTGELFF. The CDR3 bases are TGTGCCACCGGACTAGCGGGAGACACCGGGGAGCTGTTTTTT.

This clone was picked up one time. This chain's CDR3 is CASRRSSYEQYF. CDR3 sequence (DNA): TGCGCCAGCAGAAGGAGCTCCTACGAGCAGTACTTC. The rearrangement uses TRBV5-1 and TRBJ2-7; D is unresolved. CDR1 is SGHRS and CDR2 is YFSETQ in the germline V gene. V gave up 5 bases and J gave up 0 bases, with 6 bases separating them. The CDR3 is made up of 12 amino acids. The whole variable domain, filled in from reference TRBV5-1 and TRBJ2-7, reads KAGVTQTPRYLIKTRGQQVTLSCSPISGHRSVSWYQQTPGQGLQFLFEYFSETQRNKGNFPGRFSGRQFSNSRSEMNVSTLELGDSALYLCASRRSSYEQYFGPGTRLTVT.

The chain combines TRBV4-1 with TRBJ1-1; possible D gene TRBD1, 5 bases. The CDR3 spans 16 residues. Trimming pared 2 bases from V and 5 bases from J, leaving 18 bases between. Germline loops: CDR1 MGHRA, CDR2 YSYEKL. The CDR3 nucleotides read TGCGCCAGCAGCCAAACGCCGGGCCAGGGTTGGACTGAAGCTTTCTTT. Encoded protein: CASSQTPGQGWTEAFF.

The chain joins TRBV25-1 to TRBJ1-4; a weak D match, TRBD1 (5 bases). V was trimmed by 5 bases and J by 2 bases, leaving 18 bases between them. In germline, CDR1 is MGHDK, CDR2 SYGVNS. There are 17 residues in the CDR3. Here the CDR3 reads CASSSLQMRQTNEKLFF. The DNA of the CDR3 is TGTGCCAGCAGTAGTTTACAAATGAGACAGACTAATGAAAAACTGTTTTTT.

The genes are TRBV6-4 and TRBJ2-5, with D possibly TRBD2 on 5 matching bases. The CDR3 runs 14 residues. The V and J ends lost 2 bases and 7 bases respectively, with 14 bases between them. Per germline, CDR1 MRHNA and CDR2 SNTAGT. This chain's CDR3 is CASSDNDGMGTQYF. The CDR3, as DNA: TGTGCCAGCAGTGACAACGACGGGATGGGGACCCAGTACTTC.

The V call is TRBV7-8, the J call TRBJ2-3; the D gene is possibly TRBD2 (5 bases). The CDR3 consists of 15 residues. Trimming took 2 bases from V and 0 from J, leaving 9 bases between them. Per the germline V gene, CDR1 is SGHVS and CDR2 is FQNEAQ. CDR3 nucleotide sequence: TGTGCCAGCAGCTTAAGGAGGACTAGCACAGATACGCAGTATTTT. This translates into CASSLRRTSTDTQYF.

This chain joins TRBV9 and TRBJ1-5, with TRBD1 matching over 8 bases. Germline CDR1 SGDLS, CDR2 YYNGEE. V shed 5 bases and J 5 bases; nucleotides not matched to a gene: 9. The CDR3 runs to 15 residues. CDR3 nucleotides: TGTGCCAGCAGTGCGGCAGGGGGCGCGTATCAGCCCCAGCATTTT. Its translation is CASSAAGGAYQPQHF.

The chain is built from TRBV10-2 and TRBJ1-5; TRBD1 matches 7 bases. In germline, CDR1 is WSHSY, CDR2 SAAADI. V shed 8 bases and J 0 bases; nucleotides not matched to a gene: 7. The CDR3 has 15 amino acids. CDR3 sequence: CASVRDSYSNQPQHF. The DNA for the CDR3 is TGCGCCAGCGTCCGGGACAGCTATAGCAATCAGCCCCAGCATTTT.

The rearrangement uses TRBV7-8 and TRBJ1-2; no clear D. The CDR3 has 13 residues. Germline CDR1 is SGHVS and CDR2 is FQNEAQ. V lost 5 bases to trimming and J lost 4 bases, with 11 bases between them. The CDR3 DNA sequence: TGTGCCAGCAGCCCCGAGGGCGGCTATGGCTACACCTTC. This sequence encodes CASSPEGGYGYTF.

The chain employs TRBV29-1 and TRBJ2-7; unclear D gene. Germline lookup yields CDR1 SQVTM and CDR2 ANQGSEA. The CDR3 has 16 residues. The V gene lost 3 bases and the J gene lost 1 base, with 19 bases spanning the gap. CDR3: CSVEIRGGSGSYEQYF. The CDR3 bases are TGCAGCGTTGAGATTCGCGGTGGGTCCGGGTCCTACGAGCAGTACTTC.

The CDR3 nucleotides read TGTGCCAGCGGGTTTTTGGGCTCACCCCTCCACTTT. This translates into CASGFLGSPLHF. The chain employs TRBV9 and TRBJ1-6; D is unresolved. The CDR3 contains 12 residues. Between the trimmed V and J ends, which lost 7 bases and 10 bases, there was a span of 12 bases. Germline V lookup: CDR1 SGDLS, CDR2 YYNGEE.

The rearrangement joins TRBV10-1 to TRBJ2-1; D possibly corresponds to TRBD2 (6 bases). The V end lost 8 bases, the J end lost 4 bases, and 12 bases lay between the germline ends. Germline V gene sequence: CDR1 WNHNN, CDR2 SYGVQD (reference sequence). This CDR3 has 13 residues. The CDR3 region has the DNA TGCGCCAGCCAAGCGGAGGGGTACAATGAGCAGTTCTTC. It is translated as CASQAEGYNEQFF.